The sequence of this T cell receptor beta chain was determined in a study of Graves' ophthalmopathy and Graves' hyperthyroidism. As the template, RNA transcripts were used to amplify TCR beta CDR3 regions. Following a first-round RT-PCR that used HTBI primers, a second-round multiplex PCR was carried out. MiXCR, run by TCRdb on the multiplex PCR reads, gives a single entry per CDR3 protein. The sample lists about 660,000 distinct CDR3 sequences; roughly 39% were seen once. The table lists this clonotype with many counts. The CDR3 is made up of 14 amino acids. Trimming removed 2 bases from V and 8 bases from J, with 15 bases in between. The V gene's germline CDR1 is SEHNR and CDR2 FQNEAQ (reference sequence).

This rearrangement joins TRBV7-9 to TRBJ1-2; D is ambiguous. The TCR originated in an adult man with Graves' ophthalmopathy. Sequencing used peripheral blood. CDR3: CASSLTADPGGYTF. As DNA, the CDR3 is TGTGCCAGCAGCTTAACGGCAGACCCCGGGGGCTACACCTTC.